Below are 6 T cell receptor beta chains sequenced from a single sample in a study of OX40 agonist ivuxolimab in advanced cancers. Produced via immunoSEQ multiplex PCR; TCRdb's table is partial and in-frame only. The table has 40,000 to 45,000 clones, approximately 80% seen once. Source: CD4+ or CD8+ T cells sorted from blood, taken in a trial of the OX40 agonist ivuxolimab. The receptors originated from an adult with an advanced solid tumor such as melanoma, head and neck, liver or kidney cancer.

This chain uses TRBV6-5 with TRBJ1-5, with a possible D match to TRBD1 (5 bases). The V end lost 9 bases, the J end lost 4 bases, and 16 bases lay between the germline ends. CDR1 is MNHEY and CDR2 is SVGAGI in the germline V gene. There are 14 residues in the CDR3. CDR3 amino acids: CASGATERNQPQHF. The CDR3 bases are TGTGCCAGTGGGGCAACGGAAAGAAATCAGCCCCAGCATTTT.

This clone was counted between two and nine times. The V gene is TRBV4-1, the J gene TRBJ1-2; 7 bases line up with TRBD1. The J segment lost 5 bases and the V segment lost 0 bases, leaving 9 bases of the junction unmatched. The CDR3 extends over 16 amino acids. The germline V gene has CDR1 MGHRA and CDR2 YSYEKL. CDR3: CASSQEGTAAGYGYTF. As DNA, the CDR3 is TGCGCCAGCAGCCAAGAGGGGACAGCGGCGGGGTATGGCTACACCTTC.

CDR3 in DNA: TGTGCCAGCTCACCCAACGTGATCGGATCCTACGAGCAGTACTTC. Protein product: CASSPNVIGSYEQYF. The chain joins TRBV18 to TRBJ2-7; D is unclear. The ends were cut back, 3 bases at V and 1 base at J, with 13 bases in the middle. The CDR3 runs to 15 residues. Germline lookup yields CDR1 KGHSH and CDR2 LQKENI. Filled out from reference TRBV18 and TRBJ2-7, the complete variable domain reads NAGVMQNPRHLVRRRGQEARLRCSPMKGHSHVYWYRQLPEEGLKFMVYLQKENIIDESGMPKERFSAEFPKEGPSILRIQQVVRGDSAAYFCASSPNVIGSYEQYFGPGTRLTVT.

The chain couples TRBV19 to TRBJ1-5; TRBD1 is a possible D gene (5 bases). Per the germline V gene, CDR1 is LNHDA and CDR2 is SQIVND (reference sequence). The CDR3 spans 13 residues. Trimming cost V 3 bases and J 8 bases, with 11 bases left between them. The CDR3 sequence is CASSMNQGEPQHF. The DNA of the CDR3 is TGTGCCAGTAGTATGAATCAGGGTGAGCCCCAGCATTTT.

The J gene is TRBJ1-2, the V gene TRBV6-5, with unresolved D. The V gene lost 2 bases and the J gene lost 2 bases, with 12 bases spanning the gap. The CDR3 extends over 15 amino acids. Germline CDR1 and CDR2: MNHEY and SVGAGI. The CDR3 reads CASSYGALGNYGYTF. The CDR3, as DNA: TGTGCCAGCAGTTACGGAGCTCTCGGGAACTATGGCTACACCTTC.

The CDR3 nucleotides read TGTGCCAGCAGTTTATTTTTTTTGTTGTCTAGCATACCGGGCCCTTATGGCTACACCTTC. Protein product: CASSLFFLLSSIPGPYGYTF. The chain recombines TRBV28 with TRBJ1-2; D remains ambiguous. Looked up from germline, CDR1 is MDHEN and CDR2 is SYDVKM. Trimming left V 1 base short and J 5 bases short, with 29 bases between. The CDR3 contains 20 residues.